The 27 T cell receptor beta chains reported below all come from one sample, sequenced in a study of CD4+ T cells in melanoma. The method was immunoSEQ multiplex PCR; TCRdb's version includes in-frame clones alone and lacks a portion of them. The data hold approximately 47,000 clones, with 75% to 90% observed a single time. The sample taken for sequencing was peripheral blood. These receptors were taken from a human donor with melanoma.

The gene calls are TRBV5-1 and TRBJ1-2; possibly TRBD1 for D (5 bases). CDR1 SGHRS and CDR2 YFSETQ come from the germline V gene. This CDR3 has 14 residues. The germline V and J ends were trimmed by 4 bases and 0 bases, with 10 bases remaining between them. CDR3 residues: CASSPVGPNYGYTF. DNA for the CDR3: TGCGCCAGCAGCCCGGTGGGACCTAACTATGGCTACACCTTC.

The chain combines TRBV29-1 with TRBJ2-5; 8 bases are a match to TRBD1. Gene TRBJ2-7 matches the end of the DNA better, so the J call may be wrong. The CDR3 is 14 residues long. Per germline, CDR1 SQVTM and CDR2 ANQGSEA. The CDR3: CSVGGWQGADEQYF. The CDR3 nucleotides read TGCAGCGTTGGAGGATGGCAGGGGGCAGACGAGCAGTACTTC.

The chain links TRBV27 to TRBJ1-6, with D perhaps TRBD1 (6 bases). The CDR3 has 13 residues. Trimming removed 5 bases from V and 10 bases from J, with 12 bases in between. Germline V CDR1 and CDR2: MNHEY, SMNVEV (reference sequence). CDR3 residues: CASSPGTTSPLHF. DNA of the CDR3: TGTGCCAGCAGTCCTGGGACAACCTCACCCCTCCACTTT.

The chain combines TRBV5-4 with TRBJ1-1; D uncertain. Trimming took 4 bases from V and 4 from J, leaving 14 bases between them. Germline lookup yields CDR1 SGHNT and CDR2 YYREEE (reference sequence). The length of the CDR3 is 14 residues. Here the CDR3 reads CASSRPSGSTEAFF. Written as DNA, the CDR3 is TGTGCCAGCAGCCGGCCGAGCGGTAGCACTGAAGCTTTCTTT.

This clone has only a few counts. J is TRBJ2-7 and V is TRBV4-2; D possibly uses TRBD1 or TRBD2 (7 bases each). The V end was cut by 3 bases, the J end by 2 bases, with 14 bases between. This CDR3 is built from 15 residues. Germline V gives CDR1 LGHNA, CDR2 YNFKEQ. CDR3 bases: TGTGCCAGCAGCCAGAGCGGGACAGCACCCTACGAGCAGTACTTC. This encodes CASSQSGTAPYEQYF.

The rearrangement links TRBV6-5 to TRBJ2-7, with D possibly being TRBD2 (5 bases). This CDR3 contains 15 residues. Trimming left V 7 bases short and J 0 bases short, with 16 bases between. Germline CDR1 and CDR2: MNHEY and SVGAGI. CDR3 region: CASTPSLGSSYEQYF. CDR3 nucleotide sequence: TGTGCCAGCACCCCGTCACTGGGGAGCTCCTACGAGCAGTACTTC.

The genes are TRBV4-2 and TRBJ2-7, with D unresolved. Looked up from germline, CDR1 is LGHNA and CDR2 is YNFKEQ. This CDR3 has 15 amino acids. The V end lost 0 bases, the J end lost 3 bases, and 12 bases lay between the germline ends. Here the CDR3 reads CASSQDSNSLYEQYF. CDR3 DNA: TGTGCCAGCAGCCAAGATTCCAATTCGCTCTACGAGCAGTACTTC.

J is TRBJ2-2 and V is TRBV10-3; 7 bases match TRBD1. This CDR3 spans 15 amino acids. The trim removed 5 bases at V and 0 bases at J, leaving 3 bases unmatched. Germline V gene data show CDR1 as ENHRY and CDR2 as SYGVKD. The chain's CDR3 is CAISPGGANTGELFF. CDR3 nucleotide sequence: TGTGCCATCAGTCCAGGGGGAGCGAACACCGGGGAGCTGTTTTTT.

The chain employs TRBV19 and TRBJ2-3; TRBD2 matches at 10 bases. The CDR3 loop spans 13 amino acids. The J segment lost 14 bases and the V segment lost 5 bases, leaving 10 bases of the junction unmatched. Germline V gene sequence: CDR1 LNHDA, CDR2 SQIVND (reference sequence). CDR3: CASSRATSGSPYF. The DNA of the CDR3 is TGTGCCAGTAGTCGGGCGACTAGCGGGTCGCCGTATTTT.

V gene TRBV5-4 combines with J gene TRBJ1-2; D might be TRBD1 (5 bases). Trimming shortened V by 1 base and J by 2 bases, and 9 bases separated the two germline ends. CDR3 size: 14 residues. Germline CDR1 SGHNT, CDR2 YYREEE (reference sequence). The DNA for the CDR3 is TGTGCCAGCAGCTTGCCGGGGCCAAACTATGGCTACACCTTC. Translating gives CASSLPGPNYGYTF.

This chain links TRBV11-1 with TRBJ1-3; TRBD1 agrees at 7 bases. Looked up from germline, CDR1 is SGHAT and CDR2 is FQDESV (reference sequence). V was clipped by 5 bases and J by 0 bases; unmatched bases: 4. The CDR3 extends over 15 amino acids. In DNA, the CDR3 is TGTGCCAGCAGCCCAGGGACAGACTCTGGAAACACCATATATTTT. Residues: CASSPGTDSGNTIYF. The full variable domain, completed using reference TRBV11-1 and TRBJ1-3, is EAEVAQSPRYKITEKSQAVAFWCDPISGHATLYWYRQILGQGPELLVQFQDESVVDDSQLPKDRFSAERLKGVDSTLKIQPAELGDSAMYLCASSPGTDSGNTIYFGEGSWLTVV.

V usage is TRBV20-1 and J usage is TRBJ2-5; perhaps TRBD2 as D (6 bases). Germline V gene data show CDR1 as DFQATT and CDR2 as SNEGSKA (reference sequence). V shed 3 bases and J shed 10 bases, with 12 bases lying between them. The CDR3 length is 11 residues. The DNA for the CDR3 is TGCAGTGCTAGCCGCTGGGGGGACCAGTACTTC. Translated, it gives CSASRWGDQYF.

CDR3 region: CASSLVGGQRNEKLFF. The CDR3 coding sequence is TGCGCCAGCAGCTTGGTTGGGGGACAGCGAAATGAAAAACTGTTTTTT. This chain uses TRBV5-1 with TRBJ1-4; 7 nucleotides line up with TRBD1. This CDR3 has 16 residues. In germline, CDR1 is SGHRS, CDR2 YFSETQ. Trimming cost V 0 bases and J 5 bases; bases outside gene matches: 7.

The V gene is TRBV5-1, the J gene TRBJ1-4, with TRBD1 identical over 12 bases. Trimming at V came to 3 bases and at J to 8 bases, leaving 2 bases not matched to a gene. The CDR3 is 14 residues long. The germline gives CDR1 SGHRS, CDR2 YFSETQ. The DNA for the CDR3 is TGCGCCAGCAGCTCCGGGACAGGGGGCGAAAAACTGTTTTTT. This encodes CASSSGTGGEKLFF.

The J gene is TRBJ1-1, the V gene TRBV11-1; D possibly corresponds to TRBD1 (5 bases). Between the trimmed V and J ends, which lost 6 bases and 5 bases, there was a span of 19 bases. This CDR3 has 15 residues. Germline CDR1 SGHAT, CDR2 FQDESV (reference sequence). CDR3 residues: CASSPGLRGWTEAFF. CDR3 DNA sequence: TGTGCCAGCAGTCCAGGTTTGAGGGGTTGGACTGAAGCTTTCTTT. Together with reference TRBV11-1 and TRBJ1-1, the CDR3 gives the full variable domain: EAEVAQSPRYKITEKSQAVAFWCDPISGHATLYWYRQILGQGPELLVQFQDESVVDDSQLPKDRFSAERLKGVDSTLKIQPAELGDSAMYLCASSPGLRGWTEAFFGQGTRLTVV.

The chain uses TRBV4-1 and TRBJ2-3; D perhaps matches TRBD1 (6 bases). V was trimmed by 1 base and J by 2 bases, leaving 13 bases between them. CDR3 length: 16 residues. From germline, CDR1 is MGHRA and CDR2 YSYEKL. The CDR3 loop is CASSQVGGTDTDTQYF. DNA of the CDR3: TGCGCCAGCAGCCAAGTAGGGGGTACGGACACAGATACGCAGTATTTT.

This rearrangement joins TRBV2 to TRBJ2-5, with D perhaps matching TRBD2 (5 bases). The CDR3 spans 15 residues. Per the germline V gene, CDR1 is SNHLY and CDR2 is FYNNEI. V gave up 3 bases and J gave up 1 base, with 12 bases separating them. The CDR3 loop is CASSDTRNLQETQYF. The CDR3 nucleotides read TGTGCCAGCAGTGACACTAGAAACCTCCAAGAGACCCAGTACTTC. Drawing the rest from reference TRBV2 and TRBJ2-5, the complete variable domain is EPEVTQTPSHQVTQMGQEVILRCVPISNHLYFYWYRQILGQKVEFLVSFYNNEISEKSEIFDDQFSVERPDGSNFTLKIRSTKLEDSAMYFCASSDTRNLQETQYFGPGTRLLVL.

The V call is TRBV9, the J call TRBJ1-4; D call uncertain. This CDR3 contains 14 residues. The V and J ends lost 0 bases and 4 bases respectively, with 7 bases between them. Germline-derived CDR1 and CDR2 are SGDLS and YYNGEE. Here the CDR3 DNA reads TGTGCCAGCAGCGTAGACCCGGGTAATGAAAAACTGTTTTTT. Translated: CASSVDPGNEKLFF.

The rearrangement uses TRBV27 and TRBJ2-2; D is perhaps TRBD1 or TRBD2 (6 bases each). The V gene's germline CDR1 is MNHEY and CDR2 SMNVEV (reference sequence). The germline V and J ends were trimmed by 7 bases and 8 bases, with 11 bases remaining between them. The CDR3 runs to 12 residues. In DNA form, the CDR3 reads TGTGCCAGCATCGGGGGCCTGGGGGAGCTGTTTTTT. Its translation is CASIGGLGELFF.

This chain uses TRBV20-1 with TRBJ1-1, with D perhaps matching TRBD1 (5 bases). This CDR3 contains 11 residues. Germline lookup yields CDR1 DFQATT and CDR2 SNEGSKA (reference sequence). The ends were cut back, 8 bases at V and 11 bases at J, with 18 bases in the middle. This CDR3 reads CSLDSPPRAFF. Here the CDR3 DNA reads TGCAGTCTTGACAGTCCCCCGAGGGCTTTCTTT.

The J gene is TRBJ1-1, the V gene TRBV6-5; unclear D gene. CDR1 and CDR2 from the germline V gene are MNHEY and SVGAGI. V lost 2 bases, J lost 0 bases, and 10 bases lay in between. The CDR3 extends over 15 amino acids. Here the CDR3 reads CASSYRDLMNTEAFF. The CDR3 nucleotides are TGTGCCAGCAGTTACCGCGACCTCATGAACACTGAAGCTTTCTTT.

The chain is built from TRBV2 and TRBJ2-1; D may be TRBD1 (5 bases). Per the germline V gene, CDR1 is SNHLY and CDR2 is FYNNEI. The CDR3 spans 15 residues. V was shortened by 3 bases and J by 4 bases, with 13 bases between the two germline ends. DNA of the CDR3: TGTGCCAGCAGTGACGGTGGCAGGGTGTACAATGAGCAGTTCTTC. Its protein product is CASSDGGRVYNEQFF.

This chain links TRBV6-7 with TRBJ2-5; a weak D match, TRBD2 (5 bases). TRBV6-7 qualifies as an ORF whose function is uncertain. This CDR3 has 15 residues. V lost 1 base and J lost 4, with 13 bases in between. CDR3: CASSYWRMAGETQYF. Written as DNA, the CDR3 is TGTGCCAGCAGTTACTGGCGGATGGCGGGAGAGACCCAGTACTTC.

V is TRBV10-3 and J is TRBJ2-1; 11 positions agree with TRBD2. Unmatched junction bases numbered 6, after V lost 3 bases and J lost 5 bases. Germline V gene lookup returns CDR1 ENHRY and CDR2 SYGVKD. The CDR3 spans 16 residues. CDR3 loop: CAISDRLAGNNNEQFF. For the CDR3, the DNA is TGTGCCATCAGTGACCGACTAGCGGGGAATAACAATGAGCAGTTCTTC.

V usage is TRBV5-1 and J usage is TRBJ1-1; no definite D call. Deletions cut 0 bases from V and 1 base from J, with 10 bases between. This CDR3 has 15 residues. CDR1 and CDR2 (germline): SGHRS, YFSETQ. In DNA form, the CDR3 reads TGCGCCAGCAGCTTGGAGGGCCGGGGGAACACTGAAGCTTTCTTT. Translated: CASSLEGRGNTEAFF.

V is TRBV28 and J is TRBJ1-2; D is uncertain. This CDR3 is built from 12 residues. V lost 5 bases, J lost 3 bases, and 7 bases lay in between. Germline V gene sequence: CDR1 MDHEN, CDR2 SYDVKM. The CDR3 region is CASSQAHYGYTF. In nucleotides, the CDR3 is TGTGCCAGCAGTCAGGCCCACTATGGCTACACCTTC.

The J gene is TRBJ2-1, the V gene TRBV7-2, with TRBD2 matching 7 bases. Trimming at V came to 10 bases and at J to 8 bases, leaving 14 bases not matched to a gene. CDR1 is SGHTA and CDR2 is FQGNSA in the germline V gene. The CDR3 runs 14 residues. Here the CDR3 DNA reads TGTGCCACAACATTAGCTTGGGGGGGGGATGAGCAGTTCTTC. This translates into CATTLAWGGDEQFF.